This T cell receptor beta chain was sequenced in a study of T-cell memory formation after mild COVID-19. General study findings and limits: Contracting CD4+ clones were located mainly in CM and EM, and CD8+ clones in EMRA. From day 15 to 85, contracting clones were balanced between CD4 and CD8, whereas later expanders leaned toward CD4+.

TCRdb passed the 5' RACE reads through MiXCR, listing each CDR3 protein once. Of hundreds of thousands of distinct CDR3 sequences in the sample, approximately 21% were seen once. On this clonotype itself: Its specificity is unknown.

Germline CDR1 KGHSH, CDR2 LQKENI. The length of the CDR3 is 14 residues. The V gene end was trimmed by 3 bases and the J gene end by 9 bases; junction bases not matched to a gene: 6. Input material: PBMCs or a T cell subset sorted from them (not recorded which). The gene calls are TRBV18 and TRBJ2-1; 9 bases are a match to TRBD2. The sequence was collected from an adult woman who had mild COVID-19 (a few samples of this study predate the infection). Cell type and time point are not known. The CDR3 sequence: CASSPGLATGEQFF. The CDR3 DNA is TGTGCCAGCTCACCGGGACTAGCCACGGGTGAGCAGTTCTTC.